This T cell receptor beta chain was recovered during a study of PD-1 blockade in classical Hodgkin lymphoma. General study points: Individuals initiating nivolumab under 1 year after ASCT were excluded. The causes of the repertoire differences, possibly disease activity or prior therapy, remain undefined. CD4+ but not CD8+ TCR diversity rose significantly by C4D1. Patients who responded completely had about the same baseline diversity as newly diagnosed patients.

CDR3 length: 16 residues. Germline V gives CDR1 KGHSH, CDR2 LQKENI. V gave up 0 bases and J gave up 4 bases; unmatched junction bases: 0. Profiled with immunoSEQ multiplex PCR; TCRdb holds only in-frame clones, not every one. The sample carries around 45,000 clones, roughly 70% recorded once. Each and every patient relapsed after autologous stem cell transplantation, and patients got differing brentuximab vedotin exposure. This clone showed up just once. Its target is not known. The TCR comes from a human donor with classical Hodgkin lymphoma. Sample: peripheral blood mononuclear cells (PBMCs), taken before the second cycle of nivolumab. The rearrangement joins TRBV18 to TRBJ2-1, with TRBD2 matching 13 bases. CDR3 protein: CASSPPGLAGYNEQFF. In nucleotides, the CDR3 is TGTGCCAGCTCACCACCGGGACTAGCGGGATACAATGAGCAGTTCTTC.